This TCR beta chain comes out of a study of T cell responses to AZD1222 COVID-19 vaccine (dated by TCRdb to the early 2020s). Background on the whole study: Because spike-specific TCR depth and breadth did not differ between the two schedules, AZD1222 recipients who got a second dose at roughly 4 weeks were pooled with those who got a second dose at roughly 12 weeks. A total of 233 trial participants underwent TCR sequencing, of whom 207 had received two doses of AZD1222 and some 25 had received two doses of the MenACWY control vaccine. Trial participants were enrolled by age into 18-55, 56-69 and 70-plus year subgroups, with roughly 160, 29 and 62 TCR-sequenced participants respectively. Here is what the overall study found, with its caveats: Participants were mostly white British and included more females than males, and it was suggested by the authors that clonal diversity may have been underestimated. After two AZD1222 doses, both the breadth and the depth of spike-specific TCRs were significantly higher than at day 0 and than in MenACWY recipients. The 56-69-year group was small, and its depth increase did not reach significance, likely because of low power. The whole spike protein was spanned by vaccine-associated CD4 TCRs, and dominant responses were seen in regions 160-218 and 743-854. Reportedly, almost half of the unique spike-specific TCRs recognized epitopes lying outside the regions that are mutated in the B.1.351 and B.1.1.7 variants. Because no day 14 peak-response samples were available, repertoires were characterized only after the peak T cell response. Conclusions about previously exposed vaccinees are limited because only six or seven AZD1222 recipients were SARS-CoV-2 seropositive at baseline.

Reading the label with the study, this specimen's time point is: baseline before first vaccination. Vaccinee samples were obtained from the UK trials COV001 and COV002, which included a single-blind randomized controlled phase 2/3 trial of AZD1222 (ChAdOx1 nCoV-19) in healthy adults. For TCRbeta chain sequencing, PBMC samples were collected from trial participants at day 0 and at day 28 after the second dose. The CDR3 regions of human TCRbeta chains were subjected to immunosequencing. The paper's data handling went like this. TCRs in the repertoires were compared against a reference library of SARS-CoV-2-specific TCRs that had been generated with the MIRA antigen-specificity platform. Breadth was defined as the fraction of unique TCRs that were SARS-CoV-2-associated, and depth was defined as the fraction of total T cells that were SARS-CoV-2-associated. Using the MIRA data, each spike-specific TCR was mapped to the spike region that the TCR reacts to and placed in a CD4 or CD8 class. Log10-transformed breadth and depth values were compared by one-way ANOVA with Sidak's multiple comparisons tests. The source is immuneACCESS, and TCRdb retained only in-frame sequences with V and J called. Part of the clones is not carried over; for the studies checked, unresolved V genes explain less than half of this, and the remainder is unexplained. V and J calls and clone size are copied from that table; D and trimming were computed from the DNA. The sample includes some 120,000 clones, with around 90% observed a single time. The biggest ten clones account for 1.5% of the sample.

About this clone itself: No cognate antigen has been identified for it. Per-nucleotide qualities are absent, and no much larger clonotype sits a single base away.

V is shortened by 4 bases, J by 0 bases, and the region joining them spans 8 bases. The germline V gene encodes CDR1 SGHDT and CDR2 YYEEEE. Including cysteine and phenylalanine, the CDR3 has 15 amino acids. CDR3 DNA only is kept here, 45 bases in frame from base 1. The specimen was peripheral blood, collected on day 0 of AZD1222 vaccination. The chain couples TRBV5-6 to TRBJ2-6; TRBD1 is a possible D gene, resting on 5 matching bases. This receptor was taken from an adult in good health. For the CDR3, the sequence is CASSPRVSGANVLTF. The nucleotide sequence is TGTGCCAGCAGCCCCAGGGTCTCTGGGGCCAACGTCCTGACTTTC. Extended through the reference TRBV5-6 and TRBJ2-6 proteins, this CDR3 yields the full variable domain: DAGVTQSPTHLIKTRGQQVTLRCSPKSGHDTVSWYQQALGQGPQFIFQYYEEEERQRGNFPDRFSGHQFPNYSSELNVNALLLGDSALYLCASSPRVSGANVLTFGAGSRLTVL.